These 12 T cell receptor beta chains came from one sample sequenced in a study of patients and donors after allogeneic stem cell transplantation. TCRdb re-analysed the RT-PCR reads in MiXCR, keeping a single row per CDR3 protein. The profile shows about 960,000 distinct CDR3 sequences, over 15% of them singletons. Material: blood, either unsorted or a sorted T cell fraction (not recorded which). The receptors derive from a human donor who was either an allogeneic HSCT recipient or a stem cell or donor lymphocyte infusion donor (not recorded which). It is not recorded whose cells these are; they may come from a transplant donor.

This clonotype was recorded a few times. This chain joins TRBV27 and TRBJ1-5, with D unclear. The germline CDR1 and CDR2 sequences are MNHEY and SMNVEV (reference sequence). Trimming pared 4 bases from V and 4 bases from J, leaving 14 bases between. CDR3 length: 15 residues. The CDR3 sequence is CASSSGPFHNQPQHF. DNA of the CDR3: TGTGCCAGCAGTTCTGGGCCGTTTCATAATCAGCCCCAGCATTTT.

This clonotype was seen only a few times. The rearrangement links TRBV20-1 to TRBJ2-2; a weak D match, TRBD2 (6 bases). The CDR3 totals 14 residues. CDR1 and CDR2 (germline): DFQATT, SNEGSKA (reference sequence). Trimming shortened V by 5 bases and J by 6 bases, and 16 bases separated the two germline ends. The CDR3, as DNA: TGCAGTGCTGGAAGCGGGCCATACGCCGGGGAGCTGTTTTTT. Its translation is CSAGSGPYAGELFF.

The chain is built from TRBV20-1 and TRBJ2-1; 10 nucleotides agree with TRBD2. This CDR3 region has 18 residues. The V gene's germline CDR1 is DFQATT and CDR2 SNEGSKA (reference sequence). The J segment lost 8 bases and the V segment lost 0 bases, leaving 16 bases of the junction unmatched. DNA of the CDR3: TGCAGTGCTAGAGATGATGCGGCTAGCGGGAGTTGGATAGATGAGCAGTTCTTC. It translates to CSARDDAASGSWIDEQFF.

This clonotype was counted only a few times. The chain recombines TRBV2 with TRBJ2-7, with unresolved D. The CDR3 spans 13 residues. CDR1 is SNHLY and CDR2 is FYNNEI in the germline V gene. V gave up 5 bases and J gave up 2 bases, with 10 bases separating them. CDR3: CASSLYLPYEQYF. For the CDR3, the DNA is TGTGCCAGCAGTTTATACCTCCCCTACGAGCAGTACTTC.

This clonotype has only a few counts. The V gene is TRBV7-6, the J gene TRBJ2-7; the D is unclear. Germline CDR1 is SGHVS and CDR2 is FNYEAQ. CDR3 length: 15 amino acids. V was shortened by 1 base and J by 4 bases, with 14 bases between the two germline ends. This chain's CDR3 is CASSLVAESWYEQYF. In DNA form, the CDR3 reads TGTGCCAGCAGCTTAGTCGCAGAGAGTTGGTACGAGCAGTACTTC.

This clonotype was counted between two and nine times. The chain combines TRBV20-1 with TRBJ2-1, with TRBD2 matching 10 bases. CDR3 size: 14 residues. Germline V lookup: CDR1 DFQATT, CDR2 SNEGSKA (reference sequence). J was trimmed by 5 bases and V by 2 bases; bases with no gene match: 3. CDR3 sequence (DNA): TGCAGTGCTAGACTTAGCGGGAGGAACAATGAGCAGTTCTTC. Translation: CSARLSGRNNEQFF.

This clonotype was counted ten times or more. The gene calls are TRBV20-1 and TRBJ2-1, with no clear D. This CDR3 region has 13 residues. Looked up from germline, CDR1 is DFQATT and CDR2 is SNEGSKA (reference sequence). V lost 3 bases to trimming and J lost 0 bases, with 6 bases between them. The CDR3 protein is CSARGDSYNEQFF. The CDR3 DNA is TGCAGTGCTAGGGGCGACTCCTACAATGAGCAGTTCTTC.

The rearrangement uses TRBV2 and TRBJ2-7; D not certain. The germline V gene encodes CDR1 SNHLY and CDR2 FYNNEI. This CDR3 contains 12 residues. Trimming shortened V by 10 bases and J by 3 bases, and 13 bases separated the two germline ends. CDR3 region: CATGLGGYEQYF. Here the CDR3 DNA reads TGTGCCACCGGTCTAGGCGGCTACGAGCAGTACTTC. Full variable domain (missing parts from reference TRBV2 and TRBJ2-7): EPEVTQTPSHQVTQMGQEVILRCVPISNHLYFYWYRQILGQKVEFLVSFYNNEISEKSEIFDDQFSVERPDGSNFTLKIRSTKLEDSAMYFCATGLGGYEQYFGPGTRLTVT.

The chain employs TRBV5-5 and TRBJ2-5; D assignment may be TRBD1 or TRBD2 (5 bases each). Deletions cut 4 bases from V and 5 bases from J, with 21 bases between. CDR3 length: 16 amino acids. In germline, CDR1 is SGHKS, CDR2 YYEKEE (reference sequence). DNA for the CDR3: TGTGCCAGCAGCCGGGCTTTTGAGGGGCACAGGGAGACCCAGTACTTC. Protein: CASSRAFEGHRETQYF.

This clonotype was seen a few times. The J gene is TRBJ2-5, the V gene TRBV4-1; unclear D gene. The CDR3 sequence is 14 residues long. Germline V gene data show CDR1 as MGHRA and CDR2 as YSYEKL. The ends were cut back, 1 base at V and 4 bases at J, with 10 bases in the middle. The CDR3 nucleotides read TGCGCCAGCAGCCAAGGGTGGGTTGGAGAGACCCAGTACTTC. As protein: CASSQGWVGETQYF.

This clonotype was detected many times. This chain links TRBV6-1 with TRBJ2-1; 11 bases are shared with TRBD2. The CDR3 consists of 15 residues. The J segment lost 2 bases and the V segment lost 6 bases, leaving 3 bases of the junction unmatched. CDR1 MNHNS and CDR2 SASEGT come from the germline V gene. CDR3 in amino acids: CASRSSGGAYNEQFF. CDR3 DNA sequence: TGTGCCAGCAGAAGTAGCGGGGGGGCCTACAATGAGCAGTTCTTC.

This clonotype was recorded a few times. The V call is TRBV24-1, the J call TRBJ1-5, with D possibly matching TRBD1 (5 bases). Germline V gene sequence: CDR1 KGHDR, CDR2 SFDVKD. The CDR3 contains 12 residues. Deletions cut 3 bases from V and 10 bases from J, with 9 bases between. In DNA form, the CDR3 reads TGTGCCACCAGTGATCCCGGGGGACCCCAGCATTTT. It translates to CATSDPGGPQHF.